The source of this T cell receptor beta chain is a study of blood T cell repertoires in COVID-19. On the study more broadly: T cells, B-cell-depleted T cells, or PBMCs supplied cDNA or gDNA.

Authors' analysis steps: Amplification of reference gene primers provided the estimated nucleated cell counts. Sequenced by immunoSEQ multiplex PCR; TCRdb stores in-frame clones only, minus some. V and J calls and clone size are those listed in that table; D and trimming were worked out from the DNA. The sample contains tens of thousands of clones, about 87% of which appear only once. The V gene lost 0 bases and the J gene lost 0 bases, with 8 bases spanning the gap. CDR1 is LGHNA, CDR2 YSLEER, per germline. CDR3 length: 15 residues. The chain employs TRBV4-3 and TRBJ1-2; TRBD1 might be the D (5 bases). This clonotype was sampled from a man aged 55 to 70 with acute or convalescent COVID-19. Sequenced material: peripheral blood. The chain's CDR3 is CASSQETATNYGYTF. CDR3 DNA sequence: TGCGCCAGCAGCCAAGAGACAGCTACTAACTATGGCTACACCTTC.